The subject of this entry is one T cell receptor (beta chain). Other DNA sequences in this specimen translate into the identical CDR3. The authors' processing: Nucleated cell counts were estimated from reference gene primer amplification. Profiled with immunoSEQ multiplex PCR; TCRdb holds only in-frame clones, not every one. D and trimming come from the DNA, and the V and J calls and clone size come from that table. Here the sample spans about 58,000 clones, about 84% being singletons. The sample is drawn from a study of blood T cell repertoires in COVID-19. Study at large: Specimens from acute and convalescent COVID-19 originated in the United States, Italy and Spain. The analysed material was cDNA or gDNA that came from T cells, B-cell-depleted T cells, or PBMCs.

J was trimmed by 2 bases and V by 3 bases; bases with no gene match: 0. CDR1 and CDR2 (germline): SGHRS, YFSETQ. This CDR3 is built from 14 residues. The material sequenced was peripheral blood. The V and J genes are TRBV5-1 and TRBJ2-7; 12 nucleotides match TRBD2. The receptor was derived from a man aged 35-49 years with active COVID-19. The CDR3 region is CASSWTSGTYEQYF. For the CDR3, the DNA is TGCGCCAGCAGCTGGACTAGCGGGACCTACGAGCAGTACTTC.